A single sample gave rise to the 30 T cell receptor beta chains below, sequenced in a study of T cell responses to AZD1222 COVID-19 vaccine (dated by TCRdb to the early 2020s). The sample's time point, from its label and the paper: baseline before first vaccination. To prepare the library, the immunoSEQ multiplex PCR assay was applied. Held by TCRdb, this immuneACCESS table contains in-frame sequences only and omits some clones. Under half of the omission traces to an unresolved V gene where checked; the cause of the rest is unknown. The sample table lists under 80,000 clones, around 80% of them with a count of one. The ten largest clonotypes hold 21% of the sample. The sequencing used peripheral blood, collected on day 0 of AZD1222 vaccination. These receptors were taken from an adult in good health.

The chain carries TRBV12-3 or TRBV12-4 and TRBJ1-5; 8 bases fit TRBD1. The CDR3 covers 13 residues. The ends lost 6 bases at V and 9 bases at J; junction bases unmatched: 7. The CDR3: CASSRQGLRPQHF. In DNA form, the CDR3 reads TGTGCCAGCAGCAGACAGGGGTTGAGGCCCCAGCATTTT.

The chain links TRBV4-2 to TRBJ1-4; a weak D match, TRBD1 (6 bases). The CDR3 has 16 residues. Germline V lookup: CDR1 LGHNA, CDR2 YNFKEQ. The V end was cut by 4 bases, the J end by 8 bases, with 20 bases between. In DNA, the CDR3 is TGTGCCAGCAGCCGCGCCGCGGACAGCGTGCAAGAAAAACTGTTTTTT. Its protein product is CASSRAADSVQEKLFF.

The chain carries TRBV6-5 and TRBJ1-1; D remains ambiguous. This CDR3 contains 14 residues. The germline CDR1 and CDR2 sequences are MNHEY and SVGAGI. Trimming removed 3 bases at V and 4 bases at J, with 12 bases between. The CDR3 nucleotides read TGTGCCAGCAGTTATTTAGGCCGGGTCACTGAAGCTTTCTTT. Translation gives CASSYLGRVTEAFF.

This clone was counted once. The chain combines TRBV18 with TRBJ2-1; 8 nucleotides align to TRBD1. V gave up 3 bases and J gave up 4 bases; unmatched junction bases: 5. Germline CDR1 KGHSH, CDR2 LQKENI. The CDR3 runs 15 residues. The CDR3 sequence is CASSPDRGGYNEQFF. The CDR3 DNA sequence: TGTGCCAGCTCACCTGACAGGGGTGGATACAATGAGCAGTTCTTC.

V is TRBV7-9 and J is TRBJ2-7; no firm D call. This CDR3 has 15 residues. CDR1 is SEHNR, CDR2 FQNEAQ, per germline (reference sequence). Trimming stripped 1 base from V and 3 bases from J, with 13 bases between. In nucleotides, the CDR3 is TGTGCCAGCAGCTTAGGGTCGTACCCGTTCTACGAGCAGTACTTC. Protein: CASSLGSYPFYEQYF. The full variable domain, in which reference TRBV7-9 and TRBJ2-7 provide the parts outside the CDR3, is DTGVSQNPRHKITKRGQNVTFRCDPISEHNRLYWYRQTLGQGPEFLTYFQNEAQLEKSRLLSDRFSAERPKGSFSTLEIQRTEQGDSAMYLCASSLGSYPFYEQYFGPGTRLTVT.

This clone was observed a handful of times. This chain uses TRBV19 with TRBJ1-5; D is ambiguous. The V gene lost 5 bases and the J gene lost 3 bases, with 14 bases spanning the gap. The CDR3 is 15 residues long. Germline CDR1 is LNHDA and CDR2 is SQIVND (reference sequence). The CDR3 protein is CASSGHGNPNQPQHF. The CDR3 bases are TGTGCCAGTAGTGGTCATGGGAATCCCAATCAGCCCCAGCATTTT.

The rearrangement links TRBV5-1 to TRBJ2-5; TRBD2 is a possible D gene (6 bases). This CDR3 contains 13 residues. Germline CDR1 SGHRS, CDR2 YFSETQ. Trimming cost V 9 bases and J 3 bases, with 15 bases left between them. CDR3 nucleotide sequence: TGCGCCACCTTGGGACTGGAGAAAGAGACCCAGTACTTC. It translates to CATLGLEKETQYF.

The table lists this clone with a count of one. The V and J genes are TRBV2 and TRBJ1-5; weak D call: TRBD1 (6 bases). The CDR3 runs 15 residues. Germline lookup yields CDR1 SNHLY and CDR2 FYNNEI. Trimming removed 8 bases from V and 5 bases from J, with 19 bases in between. The CDR3: CASLNRAGADQPQHF. Written as DNA, the CDR3 is TGTGCCAGCCTAAACAGGGCCGGGGCGGATCAGCCCCAGCATTTT.

The V gene is TRBV25-1, the J gene TRBJ1-3; D gene ambiguous. Germline values: CDR1 MGHDK, CDR2 SYGVNS. The CDR3 has 15 residues. Trimming took off 1 base at V and 5 bases at J, with 12 bases between the two ends. DNA for the CDR3: TGTGCCAGCAGTGAATGGGGTAATGGGAGAAACACCATATATTTT. Its translation: CASSEWGNGRNTIYF.

This sequence joins TRBV19 and TRBJ2-7, with 9 positions matching TRBD1. Per the germline V gene, CDR1 is LNHDA and CDR2 is SQIVND (reference sequence). With V trimmed by 6 bases and J by 0 bases, 3 bases remained unmatched. This CDR3 comprises 14 residues. CDR3 in amino acids: CASSGQGSSYEQYF. The DNA of the CDR3 is TGTGCCAGTAGCGGACAGGGGAGCTCCTACGAGCAGTACTTC.

This chain connects TRBV10-2 to TRBJ1-1; D might be TRBD1 (6 bases). CDR1 is WSHSY and CDR2 is SAAADI in the germline V gene. Trimming shortened V by 3 bases and J by 1 base, and 9 bases separated the two germline ends. The CDR3 runs to 14 residues. In nucleotides, the CDR3 is TGCGCCAGCAGTGACGGACAGAGGAACACTGAAGCTTTCTTT. This gives the protein CASSDGQRNTEAFF.

This rearrangement joins TRBV11-2 to TRBJ2-2, with a weak D call TRBD1 (6 bases). The V and J ends lost 6 bases and 4 bases respectively, with 18 bases between them. There are 16 residues in the CDR3. Germline CDR1 reads SGHAT; CDR2 reads FQNNGV. The CDR3 sequence: CASRDMGRGGTGELFF. CDR3 nucleotides: TGTGCCAGCAGGGATATGGGCAGGGGTGGCACCGGGGAGCTGTTTTTT.

This clone was observed a few times. The chain has TRBV12-3 or TRBV12-4 and TRBJ2-2; D may match TRBD1 or TRBD2 (5 bases each). The CDR3 loop spans 13 amino acids. V was pared by 3 bases and J by 10 bases, with 12 bases between. CDR3 bases: TGTGCCAGCAGTTTGGGGGTTCGCGCGGAGCTGTTTTTT. Translating gives CASSLGVRAELFF.

V gene TRBV7-9 combines with J gene TRBJ1-3; D not certain. Germline-derived CDR1 and CDR2 are SEHNR and FQNEAQ (reference sequence). This CDR3 has 14 amino acids. Trimming removed 4 bases at V and 2 bases at J, with 9 bases between. CDR3 in DNA: TGTGCCAGCAGCTATCACACCCCTGGAAACACCATATATTTT. Its translation is CASSYHTPGNTIYF.

This sequence joins TRBV7-9 and TRBJ1-5; TRBD1 matches at 11 bases. Looked up from germline, CDR1 is SEHNR and CDR2 is FQNEAQ (reference sequence). V dropped 11 bases and J dropped 2; count of bases not matched to a gene: 2. CDR3 length equals 13 residues. CDR3 nucleotide sequence: TGTGCCGGGGGACAGGGGGGCAATCAGCCCCAGCATTTT. Translated, it gives CAGGQGGNQPQHF.

The gene calls are TRBV6-6 and TRBJ2-3, with D possibly TRBD2 on 5 matching bases. Trimming took 6 bases from V and 2 from J, leaving 9 bases between them. CDR1 MNHNY and CDR2 SVGAGI come from the germline V gene (reference sequence). This CDR3 spans 13 amino acids. Here the CDR3 reads CASSAGPTDTQYF. Written as DNA, the CDR3 is TGTGCCAGCAGCGCGGGCCCCACAGATACGCAGTATTTT.

V usage is TRBV6-5 and J usage is TRBJ1-2, with D uncertain. CDR3 length: 13 amino acids. Germline CDR1 reads MNHEY; CDR2 reads SVGAGI. Deletions cut 2 bases from V and 10 bases from J, with 14 bases between. The CDR3: CASSYRTLTFYTF. DNA for the CDR3: TGTGCCAGCAGTTACAGGACGTTAACTTTCTACACCTTC.

This chain connects TRBV7-9 to TRBJ1-5; D may be TRBD1 (5 bases). V dropped 5 bases and J dropped 4 bases, with 12 bases sitting between them. Per the germline V gene, CDR1 is SEHNR and CDR2 is FQNEAQ (reference sequence). This CDR3 is built from 14 residues. This CDR3 is CASSAGVGNQPQHF. The CDR3 DNA sequence: TGTGCCAGCAGCGCGGGGGTCGGGAATCAGCCCCAGCATTTT. The full variable domain, completed using reference TRBV7-9 and TRBJ1-5, is DTGVSQNPRHKITKRGQNVTFRCDPISEHNRLYWYRQTLGQGPEFLTYFQNEAQLEKSRLLSDRFSAERPKGSFSTLEIQRTEQGDSAMYLCASSAGVGNQPQHFGDGTRLSIL.

The chain couples TRBV29-1 to TRBJ2-1; no clear D gene. Trimming stripped 4 bases from V and 7 bases from J, with 5 bases between. CDR1 SQVTM and CDR2 ANQGSEA come from the germline V gene. The CDR3 runs to 10 residues. The CDR3 spells CSVAVNEQFF. For the CDR3, the DNA is TGCAGCGTTGCAGTAAATGAGCAGTTCTTC.

CDR3 residues: CASSQERGFGELFF. The CDR3 coding sequence is TGCGCCAGCAGCCAAGAGCGGGGTTTCGGGGAGCTGTTTTTT. V and J are TRBV4-3 and TRBJ2-2, with D possibly matching TRBD2 (6 bases). This CDR3 has 14 amino acids. Trimming took off 0 bases at V and 7 bases at J, with 9 bases between the two ends. CDR1 LGHNA and CDR2 YSLEER come from the germline V gene.

The V call is TRBV4-3, the J call TRBJ1-2; unclear D gene. Germline CDR1 and CDR2: LGHNA and YSLEER. V gave up 4 bases and J gave up 2 bases, with 14 bases separating them. This CDR3 region has 15 residues. In nucleotides, the CDR3 is TGCGCCAGCAGCCCAACCCCCCGCGGGAACTATGGCTACACCTTC. Protein: CASSPTPRGNYGYTF.

The sample holds one count of this clone. The chain carries TRBV28 and TRBJ1-2; maybe TRBD1 (6 bases). The CDR3 is 12 residues long. The V end lost 6 bases, the J end lost 5 bases, and 10 bases lay between the germline ends. Germline V gene data show CDR1 as MDHEN and CDR2 as SYDVKM. DNA of the CDR3: TGTGCCAGCAGGATGGACAGTTATGGCTACACCTTC. As protein: CASRMDSYGYTF.

This sequence joins TRBV4-2 and TRBJ2-3, with 13 bases identical to TRBD2. The CDR3 is 16 amino acids. V dropped 4 bases and J dropped 5; count of bases not matched to a gene: 6. CDR1 and CDR2 (germline): LGHNA, YNFKEQ. Here the CDR3 DNA reads TGTGCCAGCAGCCCGACTAGCGGGGGGTTGGGAGATACGCAGTATTTT. Translation gives CASSPTSGGLGDTQYF.

This rearrangement joins TRBV24-1 to TRBJ2-2; TRBD2 agrees at 13 bases. The V and J ends lost 10 bases and 4 bases, in that order; junction bases with no gene match: 2. The CDR3 sequence is 14 residues long. The germline V gene encodes CDR1 KGHDR and CDR2 SFDVKD. The CDR3 reads CATGLAGSTGELFF. The CDR3 coding sequence is TGTGCCACGGGACTAGCGGGATCCACCGGGGAGCTGTTTTTT.

This chain joins TRBV10-3 and TRBJ1-6; D unclear. The CDR3 consists of 14 residues. The V end lost 9 bases, the J end lost 5 bases, and 14 bases lay between the germline ends. From germline, CDR1 is ENHRY and CDR2 SYGVKD. This chain's CDR3 is CAIGVRHHNSPLHF. CDR3 in DNA: TGTGCCATTGGGGTCCGGCACCATAATTCACCCCTCCACTTT.

The genes are TRBV20-1 and TRBJ1-6; D is undetermined. The V gene's germline CDR1 is DFQATT and CDR2 SNEGSKA (reference sequence). V lost 5 bases and J 11 bases, leaving 10 bases between the germline ends. This CDR3 region has 11 residues. The CDR3 loop reads CSASGGAPLHF. CDR3 nucleotides: TGCAGTGCTTCTGGTGGGGCACCCCTCCACTTT.

The V and J genes are TRBV15 and TRBJ2-3; TRBD1 aligns across 7 bases. Germline CDR1 reads LNHNV; CDR2 reads YYDKDF (reference sequence). The CDR3 extends over 15 amino acids. The V segment lost 3 bases and the J segment 1 base; nucleotides outside the gene matches: 4. The DNA for the CDR3 is TGTGCCACCAGCAGTGACGACAGGGGCACAGATACGCAGTATTTT. It is translated as CATSSDDRGTDTQYF.

The chain has TRBV5-1 and TRBJ2-3; TRBD2 is a possible D gene (5 bases). This CDR3 region has 15 residues. Germline values: CDR1 SGHRS, CDR2 YFSETQ. V lost 4 bases, J lost 0 bases, and 12 bases lay in between. The CDR3 loop is CASSGRGSSTDTQYF. The CDR3 DNA sequence: TGCGCCAGCAGCGGGCGAGGGAGTAGCACAGATACGCAGTATTTT.

The chain is built from TRBV13 and TRBJ1-3, with unresolved D. This CDR3 region has 14 residues. V was clipped by 3 bases and J by 2 bases, with 8 bases between them. Germline loops: CDR1 PRHDT, CDR2 FYEKMQ (reference sequence). The CDR3 sequence is CASSFGDPGNTIYF. The CDR3 region has the DNA TGTGCCAGCAGCTTCGGGGATCCTGGAAACACCATATATTTT. Drawing the rest from reference TRBV13 and TRBJ1-3, the complete variable domain is AAGVIQSPRHLIKEKRETATLKCYPIPRHDTVYWYQQGPGQDPQFLISFYEKMQSDKGSIPDRFSAQQFSDYHSELNMSSLELGDSALYFCASSFGDPGNTIYFGEGSWLTVV.

This clone was counted a single time. Written as DNA, the CDR3 is TGTGCCACCAGTGATTCCACTTCCGGGATACGACGTGGCTACACCTTC. Translation gives CATSDSTSGIRRGYTF. The chain couples TRBV24-1 to TRBJ1-2, with D unclear. This CDR3 has 16 residues. Between the trimmed V and J ends, which lost 2 bases and 7 bases, there was a span of 19 bases. Germline values: CDR1 KGHDR, CDR2 SFDVKD.